This T cell receptor (beta chain) was profiled in a study of control samples from healthy donors and cancer patients. The table came from immunoSEQ multiplex PCR; TCRdb's copy has only in-frame clones and leaves some out. The sample lists roughly 150,000 clones; 70% to 90% were seen once. Germline CDR1 reads WSHSY; CDR2 reads SAAADI. Trimming stripped 4 bases from V and 6 bases from J, with 10 bases between. The CDR3 length is 13 residues. Material: blood. The TCR sequence derives from a man aged 18-30 years in good health. The V gene is TRBV10-2, the J gene TRBJ1-5; D possibly corresponds to TRBD1 (5 bases). The CDR3 sequence is CASSAGGGQPQHF. CDR3 DNA: TGCGCCAGCAGTGCCGGGGGTGGTCAGCCCCAGCATTTT.